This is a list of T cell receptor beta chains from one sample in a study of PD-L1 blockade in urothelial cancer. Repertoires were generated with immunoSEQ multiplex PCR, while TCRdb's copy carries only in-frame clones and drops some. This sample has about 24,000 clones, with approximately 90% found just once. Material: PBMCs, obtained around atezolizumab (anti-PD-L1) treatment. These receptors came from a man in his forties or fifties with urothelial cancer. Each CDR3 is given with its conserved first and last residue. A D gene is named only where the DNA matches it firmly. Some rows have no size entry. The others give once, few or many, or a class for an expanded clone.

CASSPGGRGGKPDTQYF TGCGCCAGCAGCCCCGGCGGGCGGGGGGGCAAGCCAGATACGCAGTATTTT NA TRBV5-1 17 TRBJ2-3 TRBD2
CASSPRQGIPELDQPQHF TGTGCCAGCAGTCCGAGACAGGGTATCCCGGAGTTAGATCAGCCCCAGCATTTT NA TRBV27 18 TRBJ1-5 TRBD1
CASSPRLAGDQETQYF TGTGCCAGCAGCCCCAGACTAGCGGGCGACCAAGAGACCCAGTACTTC few TRBV7-9 16 TRBJ2-5 TRBD2
CASSLGRGGTGELFF TGCGCCAGCAGCTTGGGAAGGGGAGGAACCGGGGAGCTGTTTTTT NA TRBV5-1 15 TRBJ2-2 NA
CASSSRYADTQYF TGTGCCAGCAGCTCTAGGTACGCAGATACGCAGTATTTT NA TRBV7-6 13 TRBJ2-3 NA
CSVEDQGGVSGTDTQYF TGCAGCGTTGAAGATCAGGGAGGGGTGAGTGGCACAGATACGCAGTATTTT NA TRBV29-1 17 TRBJ2-3 TRBD2
CATSRTGTGVFDEQFF TGTGCCACCAGCAGAACCGGGACAGGGGTATTCGATGAGCAGTTCTTC NA TRBV15 16 TRBJ2-1 TRBD1
CASSDLGNQETQYF TGTGCCAGCAGTGACTTGGGCAACCAAGAGACCCAGTACTTC NA TRBV6-1 14 TRBJ2-5 NA
CASSRSGPRETQYF TGCGCCAGCAGCCGGAGCGGGCCGAGGGAGACCCAGTACTTC NA TRBV10-2 14 TRBJ2-5 NA
CAVGQGSYEQYF TGTGCCGTGGGACAGGGGTCCTACGAGCAGTACTTC NA TRBV10-3 12 TRBJ2-7 TRBD1
CSVATRDRGGGELFF TGCAGCGTTGCAACCCGGGACAGGGGAGGCGGGGAGCTGTTTTTT few TRBV29-1 15 TRBJ2-2 TRBD1
CASSRQDLWGNTIYF TGTGCCAGCAGCAGACAGGATCTCTGGGGAAACACCATATATTTT once TRBV7-9 15 TRBJ1-3 NA
CASSSSGGGIVDQPQHF TGTGCCAGCAGCTCTAGTGGGGGGGGTATCGTTGATCAGCCCCAGCATTTT NA TRBV5-7 17 TRBJ1-5 NA
CASSTRDTQYF TGTGCCAGTAGTACTAGAGATACGCAGTATTTT NA TRBV19 11 TRBJ2-3 NA
CASSRDRGNEKLFF TGTGCCAGCAGCCGGGACAGGGGGAATGAAAAACTGTTTTTT once TRBV5-8 14 TRBJ1-4 TRBD1
CASSELVIGGYTF TGTGCCAGCAGTGAATTGGTAATTGGCGGCTACACCTTC few TRBV6-1 13 TRBJ1-2 NA
CASSLTPAQGSTGELFF TGTGCCAGCAGCTTAACACCCGCCCAGGGGAGCACCGGGGAGCTGTTTTTT few TRBV7-3 17 TRBJ2-2 NA
CASSPTGFSNNEQFF TGTGCCAGCAGCCCTACAGGGTTCTCCAACAATGAGCAGTTCTTC NA TRBV7-7 15 TRBJ2-1 NA
CATSMGTGWYEQYF TGTGCCACCTCAATGGGAACAGGGTGGTACGAGCAGTACTTC NA TRBV27 14 TRBJ2-7 NA
CAISGGQGAFEQYF TGTGCCATCAGTGGAGGACAGGGGGCCTTCGAGCAGTACTTC NA TRBV10-3 14 TRBJ2-7 TRBD1
CASQSPSVDQPQHF TGTGCCAGTCAATCCCCGTCGGTAGATCAGCCCCAGCATTTT NA TRBV19 14 TRBJ1-5 NA
CASSEGTGANSNQPQHF TGTGCCAGCAGTGAGGGAACAGGGGCAAATAGCAATCAGCCCCAGCATTTT NA TRBV6-1 17 TRBJ1-5 TRBD1
CASSQGHFSTDTQYF TGCGCCAGCAGCCAAGGACATTTTAGCACAGATACGCAGTATTTT NA TRBV4-1 15 TRBJ2-3 NA
CASTKREGDYNEQFF TGTGCCAGCACCAAAAGGGAGGGGGACTACAATGAGCAGTTCTTC NA TRBV25-1 15 TRBJ2-1 NA
CASSLRLAMDEQFF TGTGCCAGCAGTTTAAGGCTAGCCATGGATGAGCAGTTCTTC NA TRBV28 14 TRBJ2-1 NA
CASSVDDRGRYEQYF TGTGCCAGCAGCGTAGATGACAGGGGGCGCTACGAGCAGTACTTC NA TRBV9 15 TRBJ2-7 TRBD1
CASSQDSRAVEQYF TGCGCCAGCAGCCAAGATAGCAGGGCCGTCGAGCAGTACTTC NA TRBV4-3 14 TRBJ2-7 NA
CASSIGNGGLYNEQFF TGTGCCAGTAGTATTGGTAATGGGGGACTTTACAATGAGCAGTTCTTC NA TRBV19 16 TRBJ2-1 NA
CASSPEGSTGELFF TGTGCCAGCAGCCCAGAGGGAAGCACCGGGGAGCTGTTTTTT NA TRBV7-3 14 TRBJ2-2 NA
CAWGSGANYEQYF TGTGCCTGGGGAAGCGGGGCCAACTACGAGCAGTACTTC NA TRBV30 13 TRBJ2-7 TRBD2
CASRETGTGGGGYTF TGTGCCAGTCGAGAGACCGGGACAGGGGGCGGAGGCTACACCTTC NA TRBV2 15 TRBJ1-2 TRBD1
CASSPIVSATDTQYF TGTGCCAGCAGCCCTATAGTGAGCGCCACAGATACGCAGTATTTT NA TRBV11-2 15 TRBJ2-3 NA
CASSLRQDSYEQYF TGCGCCAGCAGCTTGCGGCAGGACTCCTACGAGCAGTACTTC once TRBV5-1 14 TRBJ2-7 NA
CASSLWGTRQGHEQYF TGTGCCAGCAGCTTATGGGGGACGAGACAGGGCCACGAGCAGTACTTC NA TRBV7-8 16 TRBJ2-7 TRBD1
CASSLTRQGPLDEQFF TGTGCCAGCAGCTTAACGCGACAGGGGCCCTTAGATGAGCAGTTCTTC NA TRBV7-3 16 TRBJ2-1 TRBD1
CATSRVGGGLVDTQYF TGTGCCACCAGCAGAGTGGGCGGGGGGCTCGTTGATACGCAGTATTTT NA TRBV15 16 TRBJ2-3 TRBD2
CASSPRLAGNTDTQYF TGTGCCAGCAGCCCCCGACTAGCGGGAAACACAGATACGCAGTATTTT NA TRBV6-6 16 TRBJ2-3 TRBD2
CASSPTGTGSYEQYF TGTGCCAGCAGCCCTACCGGGACAGGGAGCTACGAGCAGTACTTC NA TRBV11-3 15 TRBJ2-7 TRBD1
CAVMEGYEQYF TGTGCCGTCATGGAGGGCTACGAGCAGTACTTC NA TRBV10-3 11 TRBJ2-7 NA
CASSRQGGLSGNTIYF TGCGCCAGCAGCCGACAGGGGGGCCTCTCTGGAAACACCATATATTTT NA TRBV5-1 16 TRBJ1-3 TRBD1
CASSYRGRGNQPQHF TGTGCCAGCAGTTACAGGGGAAGGGGCAATCAGCCCCAGCATTTT few TRBV28 15 TRBJ1-5 TRBD1
CASSKSLAGVRDIQYF TGTGCCAGTAGCAAGAGCCTAGCGGGAGTTAGGGACATTCAGTACTTC NA TRBV19 16 TRBJ2-4 TRBD2
CASSLGVGTSDTDTQYF TGTGCCAGCAGCTTGGGGGTAGGGACTAGCGACACAGATACGCAGTATTTT NA TRBV11-2 17 TRBJ2-3 TRBD2
CASTERQGARNEQFF TGCGCCAGCACTGAAAGACAGGGGGCGAGGAATGAGCAGTTCTTC NA TRBV10-2 15 TRBJ2-1 TRBD1
CASSLGASLLTGELFF TGTGCCAGCAGCTTAGGGGCTAGCCTTCTCACCGGGGAGCTGTTTTTT NA TRBV7-6 16 TRBJ2-2 NA
CASRDWGEGYGYTF TGTGCCAGCAGGGACTGGGGGGAGGGCTATGGCTACACCTTC NA TRBV7-2 14 TRBJ1-2 NA
CASSRQGSHEQYF TGTGCCAGTAGTAGGCAGGGATCGCACGAGCAGTACTTC NA TRBV19 13 TRBJ2-7 NA
CASSLTVLGLADWGQFF TGTGCCAGCAGCTTAACGGTACTGGGACTAGCGGATTGGGGTCAGTTCTTC NA TRBV7-9 17 TRBJ2-1 TRBD2
CASTPLGGRGVYNSPLHF TGTGCCAGTACCCCCTTAGGGGGCAGGGGGGTCTATAATTCACCCCTCCACTTT NA TRBV27 18 TRBJ1-6 TRBD1
CASSLAAYGYTF TGTGCCAGCAGTTTGGCTGCCTATGGCTACACCTTC NA TRBV2 12 TRBJ1-2 NA
CATSYGNNEQFF TGTGCCACCAGCTATGGCAACAATGAGCAGTTCTTC once TRBV15 12 TRBJ2-1 NA
CASSLDPGQGTDTQYF TGTGCCAGCAGCCTCGACCCGGGACAGGGGACAGATACGCAGTATTTT NA TRBV7-6 16 TRBJ2-3 TRBD1
CASSPERDTEAFF TGTGCCAGCAGCCCCGAGAGGGACACTGAAGCTTTCTTT NA TRBV9 13 TRBJ1-1 NA
CASNWTGVRPTNEKLFF TGTGCCAGTAATTGGACAGGGGTGAGACCAACTAATGAAAAACTGTTTTTT NA TRBV19 17 TRBJ1-4 TRBD1
CASSYITGTANTEAFF TGTGCCAGCAGTTACATCACCGGGACAGCGAACACTGAAGCTTTCTTT NA TRBV6-5 16 TRBJ1-1 TRBD1
CASSFLAGGPSYEQYF TGTGCCAGCAGCTTTCTCGCAGGGGGTCCTTCCTACGAGCAGTACTTC NA TRBV7-2 16 TRBJ2-7 TRBD1
CASRPDRGNTEAFF TGTGCCAGCAGACCCGACAGGGGGAACACTGAAGCTTTCTTT NA TRBV6-5 14 TRBJ1-1 TRBD1
CASRAVATGELFF TGTGCCAGCCGGGCGGTAGCGACCGGGGAGCTGTTTTTT NA TRBV11-2 13 TRBJ2-2 NA
CASSRAGGGRQAFF TGTGCCAGTAGTAGGGCAGGGGGCGGACGGCAAGCTTTCTTT NA TRBV19 14 TRBJ1-1 TRBD1
CASPVNNEQFF TGTGCCAGCCCAGTGAACAATGAGCAGTTCTTC NA TRBV21-1 11 TRBJ2-1 NA